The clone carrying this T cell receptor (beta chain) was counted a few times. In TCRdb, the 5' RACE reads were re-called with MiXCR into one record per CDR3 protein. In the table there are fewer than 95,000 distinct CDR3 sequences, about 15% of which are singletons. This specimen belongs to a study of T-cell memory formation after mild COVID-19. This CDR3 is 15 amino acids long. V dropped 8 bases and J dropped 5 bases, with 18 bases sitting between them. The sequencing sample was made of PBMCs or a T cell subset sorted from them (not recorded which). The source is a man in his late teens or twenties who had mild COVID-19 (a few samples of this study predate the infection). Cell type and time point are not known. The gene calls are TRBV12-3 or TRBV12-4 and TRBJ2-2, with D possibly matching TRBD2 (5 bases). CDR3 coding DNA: TGTGCCAGCCTCCTGACACGGGGAACTACCGGGGAGCTGTTTTTT. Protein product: CASLLTRGTTGELFF.